This T cell receptor (beta chain) appears in the sequencing data of a study of beta chain features in type 1 diabetes. Reverse transcription of all isolated RNA meant that expressed TCRB transcripts were sequenced. Using immunoSEQ multiplex PCR, the repertoire was profiled, and TCRdb retains in-frame clones only, with some absent. The repertoire consists of 150,000 or so clones, with roughly 9.7% occurring once and the leading ten covering around 0.65%. This CDR3 has 15 amino acids. From germline, CDR1 is SEHNR and CDR2 FQNEAQ (reference sequence). Trimming removed 3 bases from V and 0 bases from J, with 9 bases in between.

V and J are TRBV7-9 and TRBJ1-3; D is undetermined. This clonotype originated in a middle-aged woman in good health. The sample taken for sequencing was central memory CD4+ T cells from blood. Written as DNA, the CDR3 is TGTGCCAGCAGCTTGCTCTCTAGCTCTGGAAACACCATATATTTT. Encoded protein: CASSLLSSSGNTIYF.